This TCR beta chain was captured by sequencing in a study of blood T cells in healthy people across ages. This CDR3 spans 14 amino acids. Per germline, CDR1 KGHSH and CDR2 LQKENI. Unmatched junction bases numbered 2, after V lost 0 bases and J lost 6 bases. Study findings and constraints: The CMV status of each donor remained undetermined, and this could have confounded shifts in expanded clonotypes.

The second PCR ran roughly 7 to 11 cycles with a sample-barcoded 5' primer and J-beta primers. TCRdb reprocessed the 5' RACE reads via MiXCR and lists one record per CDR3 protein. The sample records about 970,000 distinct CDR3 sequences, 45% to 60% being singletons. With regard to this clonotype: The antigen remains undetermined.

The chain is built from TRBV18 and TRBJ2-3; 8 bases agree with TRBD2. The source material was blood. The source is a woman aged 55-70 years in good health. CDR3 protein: CASSPPAGADTQYF. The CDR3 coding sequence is TGTGCCAGCTCACCACCAGCGGGAGCCGATACGCAGTATTTT. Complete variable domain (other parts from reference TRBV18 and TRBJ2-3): NAGVMQNPRHLVRRRGQEARLRCSPMKGHSHVYWYRQLPEEGLKFMVYLQKENIIDESGMPKERFSAEFPKEGPSILRIQQVVRGDSAAYFCASSPPAGADTQYFGPGTRLTVL.